This passage covers 4 T cell receptor beta chains from one sample sequenced in a study of blood T cell repertoires in COVID-19. The repertoire was sequenced with immunoSEQ multiplex PCR; TCRdb's copy has only in-frame clones and lacks some. The table has about 200,000 clones, 85% seen once; the top ten hold 18%. The sequencing sample was made of PBMCs or T cells enriched from blood (not recorded which). Receptors originate from a man in his forties or fifties who had recovered from COVID-19.

V gene TRBV10-3 combines with J gene TRBJ2-7; D ambiguous. V was pared by 5 bases and J by 4 bases, with 6 bases between. Per germline, CDR1 ENHRY and CDR2 SYGVKD. CDR3 length equals 11 residues. The CDR3 region has the DNA TGTGCCATCAGTACAGAGTACGAGCAGTACTTC. Its translation is CAISTEYEQYF.

This chain uses TRBV28 with TRBJ2-2; 7 nucleotides match TRBD2. Germline loops: CDR1 MDHEN, CDR2 SYDVKM. After removal of 6 bases from V and 6 bases from J, the junction contained 7 bases not matched to a gene. This CDR3 contains 14 residues. CDR3 coding DNA: TGTGCCAGCAGCAGCGGGACGCCGCCCGGGGAGCTGTTTTTT. This encodes CASSSGTPPGELFF.

This chain joins TRBV11-2 and TRBJ2-5, with TRBD2 matching over 7 bases. The CDR3 loop spans 16 amino acids. V lost 3 bases and J lost 4; bases outside the gene matches: 11. From germline, CDR1 is SGHAT and CDR2 FQNNGV. The CDR3 region has the DNA TGTGCCAGCAGCTTTGTGGGAGGGACGGCCGGAGAGACCCAGTACTTC. Translation: CASSFVGGTAGETQYF.

This chain joins TRBV3-1 (or the pseudogene TRBV3-2) and TRBJ1-1, with 8 bases matching TRBD1. The CDR3 runs to 13 residues. J was trimmed by 7 bases and V by 5 bases; bases with no gene match: 6. Germline V gives CDR1 LGHDT, CDR2 YNNKEL (reference sequence). CDR3 bases: TGTGCCAGCAGCTTCCGGACAGGGCATGAAGCTTTCTTT. It yields the protein CASSFRTGHEAFF.